These T cell receptor beta chains were read from a single sample in a study of cytomegalovirus exposure and HLA in healthy donors. The data were produced by immunoSEQ multiplex PCR, yet TCRdb's version contains in-frame clones alone and is incomplete. Of 110,000 or so clones in the sample, roughly 67% were seen once. The sequencing input was PBMCs. These receptors were obtained from a man aged 18 to 35 in good health and CMV-seropositive. CDR3s include the opening cysteine and the closing phenylalanine or tryptophan. The D gene is left open where the match is weak. The size entry is marked missing in some rows and otherwise reads once, few, many or a size class.

V gene	clone size	J gene	D gene	CDR3 DNA	CDR3 protein
TRBV6-1	NA	TRBJ2-5	TRBD2	TGTGCCAGCAGTGGGTTTAGCGGGGGGCAAGAGACCCAGTACTTC	CASSGFSGGQETQYF
TRBV4-1	NA	TRBJ2-6	TRBD1	TGCGCCAGCAGCCAAAGGGGACAGGGCCTCTCTGGGGCCAACGTCCTGACTTTC	CASSQRGQGLSGANVLTF
TRBV7-9	NA	TRBJ2-7	TRBD1	TGTGCCAGCAGCCAAGGGGGACAGGGGTACACCTACGAGCAGTACTTC	CASSQGGQGYTYEQYF
TRBV18	NA	TRBJ1-2	TRBD1	TGTGCCAGCTCTAGCGACAGGGGGCTGTCTAACTATGGCTACACCTTC	CASSSDRGLSNYGYTF
TRBV19	NA	TRBJ1-1	NA	TGTGCCAGTAGCGCCCCGGGGGGGCGCGGAGCTTTCTTT	CASSAPGGRGAFF
TRBV5-8	once	TRBJ1-2	NA	TGTGCCAGCAGCAACCCCCGACGGACATATGGCTACACCTTC	CASSNPRRTYGYTF
TRBV2	NA	TRBJ2-2	TRBD2	TGTGCCAGCAGCTTGCGGGGGGCCGGGATCGGGGAGCTGTTTTTT	CASSLRGAGIGELFF
TRBV19	NA	TRBJ1-1	NA	TGTGCCAGCTGGGGCCGGGTCCCGAACACTGAAGCTTTCTTT	CASWGRVPNTEAFF
TRBV27	NA	TRBJ2-5	NA	TGTGCCAGCAAGAGGGTCGTGGGTCAAGAGACCCAGTACTTC	CASKRVVGQETQYF
TRBV18	NA	TRBJ2-7	NA	TGTGCCAGCTCACAAAGGCAAACGGACAGATCCTACGAGCAGTACTTC	CASSQRQTDRSYEQYF
TRBV10-3	NA	TRBJ1-6	TRBD1	TGTGCCACTCAGGGAGACAGGGTTGAAAATTCACCCCTCCACTTT	CATQGDRVENSPLHF
TRBV7-7	NA	TRBJ1-5	TRBD1	TGTGCCAGCAGAGGGGGGACAGGGGGTTTTTATCAGCCCCAGCATTTT	CASRGGTGGFYQPQHF
TRBV15	once	TRBJ1-4	NA	TGTGCCACCAGCGTAAACAGGGTTGCAACTAATGAAAAACTGTTTTTT	CATSVNRVATNEKLFF
TRBV15	NA	TRBJ1-2	NA	TGTGCCACCAGCAGGTGGGCCAGTACTAACTATGGCTACACCTTC	CATSRWASTNYGYTF
TRBV2	NA	TRBJ2-3	NA	TGTGCCAGCAGAAAGACTAGGGTCACAGATACGCAGTATTTT	CASRKTRVTDTQYF
TRBV6-5	NA	TRBJ1-4	NA	TGTGCCAGCAGTTACCGGAGGCGGACTCTAAATGAAAAACTGTTTTTT	CASSYRRRTLNEKLFF
TRBV10-1	few	TRBJ1-2	TRBD1	TGCGCCAGCAGGGGGACAGGGGAGGATGGCTACACCTTC	CASRGTGEDGYTF
TRBV19	once	TRBJ1-5	NA	TGTGCCAGTAGTATACCGCCCAGGGCAGAGAATCAGCCCCAGCATTTT	CASSIPPRAENQPQHF
TRBV19	NA	TRBJ1-5	NA	TGTGCCAGTACCCCCTCCTTGGGGGGAGCGACTCAGCCCCAGCATTTT	CASTPSLGGATQPQHF
TRBV5-1	few	TRBJ2-1	NA	TGCGCCAGCAGCTCTGGACAGAGGAGCTCCTACAATGAGCAGTTCTTC	CASSSGQRSSYNEQFF
TRBV28	NA	TRBJ2-7	TRBD2	TGTGCCAGCAGCACGGGGGGGTGGCAGGGGAACTCCTACGAGCAGTACTTC	CASSTGGWQGNSYEQYF
TRBV9	NA	TRBJ1-6	NA	TGTGCCAGCAGCCCCCAATCTTTTGCGCCCCTCCACTTT	CASSPQSFAPLHF
TRBV5-6	few	TRBJ1-5	NA	TGTGCCAGCAGCTTGGGCGATCAGCCCCAGCATTTT	CASSLGDQPQHF
TRBV6-1	NA	TRBJ2-2	TRBD1	TGTGCCAGCAGTGGTGTGACAGGGGGACCCGGGGAGCTGTTTTTT	CASSGVTGGPGELFF
TRBV5-1	NA	TRBJ1-1	NA	TGCGCCAGCAGCCCCGACAGTCTCTCTGAAGCTTTCTTT	CASSPDSLSEAFF
TRBV6-4	NA	TRBJ1-2	NA	TGTGCCAGGTGCCAGTCTCCGAGGTATGGCTACACCTTC	CARCQSPRYGYTF